This is a list of T cell receptor beta chains from one sample in a study of blood T cells in healthy people across ages. Using its own MiXCR run on the 5' RACE reads, TCRdb lists one record per CDR3 protein. The sample lists 720,000 or so distinct CDR3 sequences, 40% to 50% occurring once. Sequences were obtained from blood. All receptors come from an elderly man in good health. Each CDR3 is given with its conserved first and last residue. A D gene is named only where the DNA matches it firmly. The size field is filled for only some rows; it gives once, few, many or a size class.

j_gene	abundance	d_gene	v_gene	CDR3nt	CDR3aa
TRBJ2-7	few	-	TRBV7-6	TGTGCCAGCAGCTTATTTCGGGGGCGGTCGCGTGGGACCTACGAGCAGTACTTC	CASSLFRGRSRGTYEQYF
TRBJ2-3	-	-	TRBV20-1	TGCAGTGCTGGAGGGTATACGCAGTATTTT	CSAGGYTQYF
TRBJ2-6	-	TRBD1	TRBV29-1	TGCAGCGTTGTGACAGGGGGAACCTCTGGGGCCAACGTCCTGACTTTC	CSVVTGGTSGANVLTF
TRBJ2-3	-	-	TRBV6-5	TGTGCCAGCAGCCGAGGGGATTTGGGCACAGATACGCAGTATTTT	CASSRGDLGTDTQYF
TRBJ2-2	-	-	TRBV6-5	TGTGCCAGCACGAGGGAGGTCACCGGGGAGCTGTTTTTT	CASTREVTGELFF
TRBJ2-5	few	TRBD1	TRBV18	TGTGCCAGCTCACCACCGGGACAGGCAGAGACCCAGTACTTC	CASSPPGQAETQYF
TRBJ1-2	-	-	TRBV9	TGTGCCAGCAGCGCAAGTGGAGGGTTTGGGTATGGCTACACCTTC	CASSASGGFGYGYTF
TRBJ2-3	many	TRBD2	TRBV29-1	TGCAGCGGCTCGGGACTAGCGGGAGGATCGACAGATACGCAGTATTTT	CSGSGLAGGSTDTQYF
TRBJ2-5	few	TRBD2	TRBV3-1	TGTGCCAGCAGCCCCGCCGGGACTAGAAAAGAGACCCAGTACTTC	CASSPAGTRKETQYF
TRBJ2-1	few	TRBD2	TRBV28	TGTGCCAGCAGCCGGATAGCGGGAGGCTACAATGAGCAGTTCTTC	CASSRIAGGYNEQFF
TRBJ2-1	-	TRBD2	TRBV7-2	TGTGCCAGCAGCGGTAGGACTAGCGGGAGCTATGAGCAGTTCTTC	CASSGRTSGSYEQFF
TRBJ1-1	few	-	TRBV7-8	TGTGCCAGCAGCTTAGATCCGGGAGCAGCTTTCTTT	CASSLDPGAAFF
TRBJ2-7	few	-	TRBV4-3	TGCGCCAGCAGCCTCTCGGTGCAGGGCTACGAGCAGTACTTC	CASSLSVQGYEQYF
TRBJ2-5	-	TRBD2	TRBV5-4	TGTGCCAGCAGCAAGGGACTAGCGGGAGGTGGGACCCAGTACTTC	CASSKGLAGGGTQYF
TRBJ1-2	-	-	TRBV7-9	TGTGCCAGCAGCTCCCACAGGAGTAACTATGGCTACACCTTC	CASSSHRSNYGYTF
TRBJ2-7	many	-	TRBV5-4	TGTGCCAGCAGCCCAGGGCTGAGAACCTACGAGCAGTACTTC	CASSPGLRTYEQYF
TRBJ2-1	many	-	TRBV7-2	TGTGCCAGCAGCTTAGATTGGGAGCAGTTCTTC	CASSLDWEQFF
TRBJ2-2	once	-	TRBV6-6	TGTGCCAGCACCTACGGGCAGTACACCGGGGAGCTGTTTTTT	CASTYGQYTGELFF
TRBJ2-3	-	-	TRBV11-2	TGTGCCAGCAGCTTAGCTCTTACAGCCGGGGCAGATACGCAGTATTTT	CASSLALTAGADTQYF
TRBJ2-7	-	-	TRBV28	TGTGCCAGCAGTTTTTGGTTGCGCGAGCAGTACTTC	CASSFWLREQYF
TRBJ2-6	few	-	TRBV7-2	TGTGCCAGCAGCGACCGATTCGCGGGGGCCAACGTCCTGACTTTC	CASSDRFAGANVLTF
TRBJ2-4	-	-	TRBV11-2	TGTGCCAGCAGCCCTAAAAACATTCAGTACTTC	CASSPKNIQYF
TRBJ2-1	-	-	TRBV12-3/TRBV12-4	TGTGCCAGCAGTTTAAGTAGTGCCCACAATGAGCAGTTCTTC	CASSLSSAHNEQFF
TRBJ1-1	-	-	TRBV7-2	TGTGCCAGCAGCTTACTCCCTCGAGGGATGAACACTGAAGCTTTCTTT	CASSLLPRGMNTEAFF